One and the same sample provided the 10 T cell receptor beta chains below, sequenced in a study of blood T cells in healthy people across ages. For the second PCR, which ran for about 7 to 11 cycles, a sample-barcoded 5' primer and a J-beta primer mix were used. TCRdb called the 5' RACE reads again in MiXCR, with one record for every CDR3 protein. The table lists about 1.5 million distinct CDR3 sequences, approximately 39% of them singletons, with over 3.5% in the top ten. The sequenced sample consisted of blood. The receptors were gathered from a young woman in good health.

V and J are TRBV27 and TRBJ2-1, with 9 positions matching TRBD2. This CDR3 region has 16 residues. Trimming took 5 bases from V and 4 from J; bases not matched to a gene: 9. CDR1 MNHEY and CDR2 SMNVEV come from the germline V gene (reference sequence). DNA for the CDR3: TGTGCCAGCAGTCCGACGGGACTAGCAACTTACAATGAGCAGTTCTTC. The encoded protein is CASSPTGLATYNEQFF.

Note on this clonotype: With a much larger clone just one base away, this may be a read error. The rearrangement links TRBV7-2 to TRBJ2-1; a possible D gene is TRBD1 (6 bases). Germline V gene data show CDR1 as SGHTA and CDR2 as FQGNSA. Trimming removed 4 bases from V and 10 bases from J, with 14 bases in between. The CDR3 runs 13 residues. The CDR3: CASSYGQSYEQFF. The DNA for the CDR3 is TGTGCCAGCAGCTATGGACAGTCCTACGAGCAGTTCTTC.

This rearrangement joins TRBV20-1 to TRBJ2-1; 9 bases match TRBD1. CDR1 is DFQATT, CDR2 SNEGSKA, per germline (reference sequence). The V segment lost 6 bases and the J segment 9 bases; nucleotides outside the gene matches: 24. The CDR3 extends over 18 amino acids. CDR3 bases: TGCAGTGCCCCTTTTGGACAGGGGATGGCGGGAGCTAGGATTGAGCAGTTCTTC. This encodes CSAPFGQGMAGARIEQFF.

The chain couples TRBV7-9 to TRBJ2-1; D gene ambiguous. With 8 bases removed from V and 6 bases from J, the gap between germline ends came to 14 bases. The germline V gene encodes CDR1 SEHNR and CDR2 FQNEAQ (reference sequence). CDR3 length equals 13 residues. DNA of the CDR3: TGTGCCAGCGTATCGACCTTGGGCAATGAGCAGTTCTTC. Protein product: CASVSTLGNEQFF.

The table lists this clonotype with a few counts. The chain uses TRBV11-3 and TRBJ2-1; D is uncertain. This CDR3 has 13 amino acids. Between the trimmed V and J ends, which lost 6 bases and 5 bases, there was a span of 11 bases. Germline CDR1 is SGHNT and CDR2 is YENEEA. CDR3 nucleotide sequence: TGTGCCAGCAGGCGCGGAGCCGACAATGAGCAGTTCTTC. It yields the protein CASRRGADNEQFF.

This clonotype was observed a handful of times. The V gene is TRBV11-2, the J gene TRBJ2-1, with D perhaps TRBD1 or TRBD2 (5 bases each). V was cut by 1 base and J by 14 bases, with 12 bases left in between. Germline values: CDR1 SGHAT, CDR2 FQNNGV. The CDR3 contains 12 residues. CDR3 DNA sequence: TGTGCCAGCAGCTTAGTTGTAGGGACGGAGTTCTTC. Protein product: CASSLVVGTEFF.

In the case of this clonotype: At one end, the junction sequence differs from germline, possibly due to a read error. The J gene is TRBJ2-1, the V gene TRBV7-9; 9 nucleotides align to TRBD2. Germline V gives CDR1 SEHNR, CDR2 FQNEAQ (reference sequence). CDR3 length: 16 amino acids. The CDR3 protein is CVSSLIAGVPDNEQFF. The CDR3 nucleotides are TGTGTCAGCAGTCTCATAGCGGGGGTACCCGACAATGAGCAGTTCTTC.

The rearrangement links TRBV12-3 or TRBV12-4 to TRBJ1-5, with D possibly being TRBD1 (5 bases). The CDR3 totals 16 residues. Trimming shortened V by 3 bases and J by 3 bases, and 15 bases separated the two germline ends. The CDR3 DNA reads TGTGCCAGCAGTTTGCGGGACCCGGCCCACAATCAGCCCCAGCATTTT. Protein sequence: CASSLRDPAHNQPQHF.

A note on this clonotype: A much larger clone sits a single nucleotide away, making a read error possible. This sequence joins TRBV14 and TRBJ2-1, with 12 bases matching TRBD2. The CDR3 is made up of 16 amino acids. Germline V lookup: CDR1 SGHDN, CDR2 FVKESK. CDR3 sequence reads: CAGSPRTSGAYNEQFF. Here the CDR3 DNA reads TGTGCCGGCAGCCCACGGACTAGCGGGGCTTACAATGAGCAGTTCTTC.

This clonotype was recorded a few times. The chain couples TRBV4-1 to TRBJ2-3; 7 positions agree with TRBD1. The CDR3 has 16 residues. With 1 base clipped from V and 1 base from J, the junction kept 5 bases outside the gene matches. Germline assignment: CDR1 MGHRA and CDR2 YSYEKL. The CDR3 coding sequence is TGCGCCAGCAGCCAAGCCAGACAGGGAGGCACAGATACGCAGTATTTT. This encodes CASSQARQGGTDTQYF.